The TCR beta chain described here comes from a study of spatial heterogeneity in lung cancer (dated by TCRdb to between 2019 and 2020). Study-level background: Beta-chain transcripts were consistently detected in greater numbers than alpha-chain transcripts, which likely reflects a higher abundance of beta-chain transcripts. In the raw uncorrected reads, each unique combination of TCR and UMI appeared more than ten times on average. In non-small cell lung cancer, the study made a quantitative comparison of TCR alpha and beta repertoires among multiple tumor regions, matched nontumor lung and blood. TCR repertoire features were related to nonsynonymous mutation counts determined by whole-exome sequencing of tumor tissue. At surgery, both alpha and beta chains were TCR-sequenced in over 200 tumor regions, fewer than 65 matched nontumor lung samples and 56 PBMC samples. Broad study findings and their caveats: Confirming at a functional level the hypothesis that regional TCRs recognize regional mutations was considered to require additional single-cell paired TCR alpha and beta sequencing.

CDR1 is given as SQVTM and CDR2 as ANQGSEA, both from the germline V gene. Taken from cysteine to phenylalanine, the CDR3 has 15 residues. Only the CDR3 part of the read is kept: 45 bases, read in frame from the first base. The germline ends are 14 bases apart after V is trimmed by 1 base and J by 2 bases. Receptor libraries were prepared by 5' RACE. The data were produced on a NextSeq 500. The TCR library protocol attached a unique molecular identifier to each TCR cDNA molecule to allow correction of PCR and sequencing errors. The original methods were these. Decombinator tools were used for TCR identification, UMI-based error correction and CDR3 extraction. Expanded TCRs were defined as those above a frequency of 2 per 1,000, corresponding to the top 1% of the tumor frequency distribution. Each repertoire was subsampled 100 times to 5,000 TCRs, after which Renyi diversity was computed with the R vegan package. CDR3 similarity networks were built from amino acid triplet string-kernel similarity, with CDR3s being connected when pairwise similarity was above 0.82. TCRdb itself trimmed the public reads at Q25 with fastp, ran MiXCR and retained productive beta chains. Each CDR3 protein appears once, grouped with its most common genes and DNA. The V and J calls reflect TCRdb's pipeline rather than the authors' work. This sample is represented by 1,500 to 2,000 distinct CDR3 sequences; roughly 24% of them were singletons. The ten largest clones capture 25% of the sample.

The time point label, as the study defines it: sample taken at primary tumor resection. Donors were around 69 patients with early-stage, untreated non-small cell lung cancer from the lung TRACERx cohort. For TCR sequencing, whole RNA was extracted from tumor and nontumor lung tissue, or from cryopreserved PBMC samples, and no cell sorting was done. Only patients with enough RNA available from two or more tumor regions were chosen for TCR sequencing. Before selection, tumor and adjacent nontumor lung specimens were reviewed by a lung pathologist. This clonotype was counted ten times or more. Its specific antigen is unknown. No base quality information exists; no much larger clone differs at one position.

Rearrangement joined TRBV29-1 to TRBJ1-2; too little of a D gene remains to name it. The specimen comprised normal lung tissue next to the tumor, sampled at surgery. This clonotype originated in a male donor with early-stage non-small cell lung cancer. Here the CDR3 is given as CSVEVVVRRNYGYTF. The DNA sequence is TGCAGCGTTGAAGTCGTTGTGCGGCGGAACTATGGCTACACCTTC.